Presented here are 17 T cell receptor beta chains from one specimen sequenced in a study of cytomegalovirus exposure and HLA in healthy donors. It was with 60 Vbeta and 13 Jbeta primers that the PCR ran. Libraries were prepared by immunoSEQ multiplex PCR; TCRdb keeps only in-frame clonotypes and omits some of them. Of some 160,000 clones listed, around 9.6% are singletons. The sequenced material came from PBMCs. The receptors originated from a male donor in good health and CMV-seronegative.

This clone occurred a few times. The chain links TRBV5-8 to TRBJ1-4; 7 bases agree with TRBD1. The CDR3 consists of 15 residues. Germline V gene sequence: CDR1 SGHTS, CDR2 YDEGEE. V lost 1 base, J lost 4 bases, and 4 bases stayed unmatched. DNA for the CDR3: TGTGCCAGCAGCTTGAGGGGGCGGGGTAATGAAAAACTGTTTTTT. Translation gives CASSLRGRGNEKLFF. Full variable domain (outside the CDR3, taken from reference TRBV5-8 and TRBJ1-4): EAGVTQSPTHLIKTRGQQATLRCSPISGHTSVYWYQQALGLGLQFLLWYDEGEERNRGNFPPRFSGRQFPNYSSELNVNALELEDSALYLCASSLRGRGNEKLFFGSGTQLSVL.

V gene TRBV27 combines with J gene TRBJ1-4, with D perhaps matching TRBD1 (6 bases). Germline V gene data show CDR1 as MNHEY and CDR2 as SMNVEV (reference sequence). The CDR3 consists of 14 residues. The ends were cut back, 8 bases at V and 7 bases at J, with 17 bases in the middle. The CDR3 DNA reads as TGTGCCAGCGGGAACAGGGCCCGGGGTGAAAAACTGTTTTTT. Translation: CASGNRARGEKLFF. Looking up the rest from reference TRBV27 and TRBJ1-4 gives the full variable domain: EAQVTQNPRYLITVTGKKLTVTCSQNMNHEYMSWYRQDPGLGLRQIYYSMNVEVTDKGDVPEGYKVSRKEKRNFPLILESPSPNQTSLYFCASGNRARGEKLFFGSGTQLSVL.

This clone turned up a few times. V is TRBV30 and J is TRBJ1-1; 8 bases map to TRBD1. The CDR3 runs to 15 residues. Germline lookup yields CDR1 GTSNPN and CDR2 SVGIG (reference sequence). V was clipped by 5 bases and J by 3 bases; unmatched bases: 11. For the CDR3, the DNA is TGTGCCTGGGCAACGGCTCAGGGGGCAGACACTGAAGCTTTCTTT. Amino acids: CAWATAQGADTEAFF.

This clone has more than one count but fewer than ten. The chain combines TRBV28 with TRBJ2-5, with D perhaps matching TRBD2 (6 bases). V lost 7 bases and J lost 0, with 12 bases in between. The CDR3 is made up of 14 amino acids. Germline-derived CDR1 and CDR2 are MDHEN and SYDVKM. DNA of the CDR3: TGTGCCAGCATCCAGGGCGGGGACCAAGAGACCCAGTACTTC. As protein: CASIQGGDQETQYF.

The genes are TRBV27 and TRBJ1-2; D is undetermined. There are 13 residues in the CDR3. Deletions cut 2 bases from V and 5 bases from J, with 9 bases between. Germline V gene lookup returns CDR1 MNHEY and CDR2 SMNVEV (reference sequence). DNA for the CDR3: TGTGCCAGCAGTTTAGGAGGTACTTATGGCTACACCTTC. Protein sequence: CASSLGGTYGYTF.

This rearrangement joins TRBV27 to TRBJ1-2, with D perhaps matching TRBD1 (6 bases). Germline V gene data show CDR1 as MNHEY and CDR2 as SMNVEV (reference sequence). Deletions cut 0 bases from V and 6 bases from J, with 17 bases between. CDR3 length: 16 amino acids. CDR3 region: CASSLSGIGGFDGYTF. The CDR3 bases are TGTGCCAGCAGTTTATCAGGGATAGGGGGTTTTGATGGCTACACCTTC.

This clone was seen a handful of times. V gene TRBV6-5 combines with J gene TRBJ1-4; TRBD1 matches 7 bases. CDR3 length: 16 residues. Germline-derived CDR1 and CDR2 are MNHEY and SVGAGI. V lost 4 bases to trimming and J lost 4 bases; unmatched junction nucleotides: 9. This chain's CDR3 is CASSSRQGVNNEKLFF. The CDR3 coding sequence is TGTGCCAGCAGTTCCCGCCAGGGGGTAAATAATGAAAAACTGTTTTTT.

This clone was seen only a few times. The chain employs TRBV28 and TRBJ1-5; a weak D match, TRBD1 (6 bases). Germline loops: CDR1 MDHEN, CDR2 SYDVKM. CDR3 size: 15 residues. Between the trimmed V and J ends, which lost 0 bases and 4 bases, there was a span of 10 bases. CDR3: CASSLWAGENQPQHF. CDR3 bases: TGTGCCAGCAGTTTATGGGCAGGGGAGAATCAGCCCCAGCATTTT. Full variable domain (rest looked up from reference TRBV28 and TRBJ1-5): DVKVTQSSRYLVKRTGEKVFLECVQDMDHENMFWYRQDPGLGLRLIYFSYDVKMKEKGDIPEGYSVSREKKERFSLILESASTNQTSMYLCASSLWAGENQPQHFGDGTRLSIL.

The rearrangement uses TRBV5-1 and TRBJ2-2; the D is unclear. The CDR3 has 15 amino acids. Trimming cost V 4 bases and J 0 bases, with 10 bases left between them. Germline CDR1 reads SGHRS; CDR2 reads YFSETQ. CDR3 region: CASSPTASNTGELFF. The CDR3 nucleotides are TGCGCCAGCAGCCCCACAGCCTCGAACACCGGGGAGCTGTTTTTT.

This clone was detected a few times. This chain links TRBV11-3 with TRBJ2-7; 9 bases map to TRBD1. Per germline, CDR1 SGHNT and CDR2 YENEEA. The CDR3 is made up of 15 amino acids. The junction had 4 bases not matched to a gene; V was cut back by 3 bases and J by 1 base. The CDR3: CASSLTGTGSYEQYF. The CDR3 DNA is TGTGCCAGCAGCTTGACAGGGACAGGGTCCTACGAGCAGTACTTC.

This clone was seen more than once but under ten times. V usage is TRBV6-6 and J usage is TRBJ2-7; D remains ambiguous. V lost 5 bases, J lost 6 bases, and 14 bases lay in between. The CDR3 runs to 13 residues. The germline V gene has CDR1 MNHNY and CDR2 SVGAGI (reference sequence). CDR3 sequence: CASSPSVAGEQYF. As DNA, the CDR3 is TGTGCCAGCAGTCCTAGTGTGGCTGGCGAGCAGTACTTC.

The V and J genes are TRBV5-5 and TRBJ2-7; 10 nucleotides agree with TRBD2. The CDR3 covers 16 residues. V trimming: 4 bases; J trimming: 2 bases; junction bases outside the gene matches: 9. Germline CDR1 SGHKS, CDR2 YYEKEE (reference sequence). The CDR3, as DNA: TGTGCCAGCAGCCCCGGCCCGGGACTAGCGCCCTACGAGCAGTACTTC. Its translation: CASSPGPGLAPYEQYF. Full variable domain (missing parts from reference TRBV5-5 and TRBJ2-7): DAGVTQSPTHLIKTRGQQVTLRCSPISGHKSVSWYQQVLGQGPQFIFQYYEKEERGRGNFPDRFSARQFPNYSSELNVNALLLGDSALYLCASSPGPGLAPYEQYFGPGTRLTVT.

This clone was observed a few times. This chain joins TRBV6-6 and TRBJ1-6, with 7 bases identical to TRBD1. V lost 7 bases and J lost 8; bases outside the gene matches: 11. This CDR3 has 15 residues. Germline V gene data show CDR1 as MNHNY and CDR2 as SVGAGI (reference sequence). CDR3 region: CASTLNVQGYSPLHF. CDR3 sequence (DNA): TGTGCCAGCACGCTGAATGTACAGGGGTATTCACCCCTCCACTTT.

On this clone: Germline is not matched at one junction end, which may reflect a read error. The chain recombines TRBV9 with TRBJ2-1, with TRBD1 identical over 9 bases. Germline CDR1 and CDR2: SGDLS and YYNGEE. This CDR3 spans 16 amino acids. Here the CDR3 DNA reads TGTGCCAGCAGCATGCGACAGGGGGGTTCCTACAATGGGCAGTTCTTC. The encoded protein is CASSMRQGGSYNGQFF.

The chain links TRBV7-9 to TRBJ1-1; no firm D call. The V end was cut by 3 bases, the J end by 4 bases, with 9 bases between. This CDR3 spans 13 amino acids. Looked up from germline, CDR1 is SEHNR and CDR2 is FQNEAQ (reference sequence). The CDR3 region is CASSLEAVTEAFF. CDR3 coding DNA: TGTGCCAGCAGCTTGGAAGCGGTCACTGAAGCTTTCTTT.

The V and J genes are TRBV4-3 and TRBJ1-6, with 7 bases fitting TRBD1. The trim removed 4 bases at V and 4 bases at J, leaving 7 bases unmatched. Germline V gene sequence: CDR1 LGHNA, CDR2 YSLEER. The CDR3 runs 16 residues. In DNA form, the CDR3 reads TGCGCCAGCAGCCTGGCGGGGACAGAGTATAATTCACCCCTCCACTTT. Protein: CASSLAGTEYNSPLHF.

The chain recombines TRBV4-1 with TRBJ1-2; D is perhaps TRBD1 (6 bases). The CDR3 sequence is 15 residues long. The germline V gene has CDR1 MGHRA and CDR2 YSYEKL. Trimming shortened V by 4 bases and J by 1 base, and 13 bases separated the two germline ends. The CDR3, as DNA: TGCGCCAGCAGCCGTGCAGGGGAGCTTAACTATGGCTACACCTTC. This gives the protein CASSRAGELNYGYTF.